The 29 T cell receptor beta chains below all came from one sample that was sequenced in a study of blood T cell repertoires in COVID-19. Profiled with immunoSEQ multiplex PCR; TCRdb holds only in-frame clones, not every one. The table lists roughly 43,000 clones, around 90% of them singletons. Material: peripheral blood. The receptors were gathered from a man aged 55 to 70 with active COVID-19.

The rearrangement uses TRBV7-2 and TRBJ2-7; 9 bases are a match to TRBD1. V gave up 2 bases and J gave up 5 bases; unmatched junction bases: 4. Looked up from germline, CDR1 is SGHTA and CDR2 is FQGNSA. This CDR3 spans 14 amino acids. CDR3 protein: CASSLRDRVDEQYF. CDR3 coding DNA: TGTGCCAGCAGCTTAAGGGACAGGGTGGACGAGCAGTACTTC.

This chain links TRBV7-3 with TRBJ2-1; TRBD2 matches at 10 bases. Trimming cost V 5 bases and J 8 bases; bases outside gene matches: 12. CDR3 length equals 16 residues. Germline values: CDR1 SGHTA, CDR2 FQGTGA. The CDR3 nucleotides are TGTGCCAGCAGCGCCAAAGCTAGCGGGGGTTTGGATGAGCAGTTCTTC. It is translated as CASSAKASGGLDEQFF.

The CDR3: CASSQRTGDGYTF. CDR3 in DNA: TGTGCCAGCAGCCAAAGGACAGGGGACGGCTACACCTTC. The rearrangement links TRBV14 to TRBJ1-2, with 9 positions matching TRBD1. Germline lookup yields CDR1 SGHDN and CDR2 FVKESK. V gave up 2 bases and J gave up 8 bases; unmatched junction bases: 3. This CDR3 is 13 amino acids long.

The J gene is TRBJ2-2, the V gene TRBV4-2; the D is unclear. Germline assignment: CDR1 LGHNA and CDR2 YNFKEQ. Trimming took 0 bases from V and 1 from J, leaving 6 bases between them. The CDR3 runs 15 residues. CDR3 loop: CASSQDWRNTGELFF. The CDR3, as DNA: TGTGCCAGCAGCCAAGATTGGAGGAACACCGGGGAGCTGTTTTTT.

This clone has only a few counts. V gene TRBV9 combines with J gene TRBJ2-1; D is possibly TRBD2 (6 bases). V shed 6 bases and J shed 8 bases, with 15 bases lying between them. CDR1 is SGDLS, CDR2 YYNGEE, per germline. The CDR3 covers 13 residues. CDR3 sequence (DNA): TGTGCCAGCAACCCCACCTGGGGGGATGAGCAGTTCTTC. The encoded protein is CASNPTWGDEQFF.

This sequence joins TRBV5-1 and TRBJ1-2, with 8 bases matching TRBD1. Trimming cost V 4 bases and J 4 bases; bases outside gene matches: 6. Germline CDR1 and CDR2: SGHRS and YFSETQ. This CDR3 comprises 14 residues. CDR3 nucleotide sequence: TGCGCCAGCAGCCACGGGACAGGCGGCTATGGCTACACCTTC. Translating gives CASSHGTGGYGYTF. Full variable domain (remainder filled in from reference TRBV5-1 and TRBJ1-2): KAGVTQTPRYLIKTRGQQVTLSCSPISGHRSVSWYQQTPGQGLQFLFEYFSETQRNKGNFPGRFSGRQFSNSRSEMNVSTLELGDSALYLCASSHGTGGYGYTFGSGTRLTVV.

The V and J genes are TRBV5-4 and TRBJ2-7, with D maybe TRBD2 (6 bases). The CDR3 is 13 residues long. Germline CDR1 reads SGHNT; CDR2 reads YYREEE (reference sequence). V dropped 4 bases and J dropped 0 bases, with 8 bases sitting between them. CDR3 bases: TGTGCCAGCAGCCCCGGGAGCTCCTACGAGCAGTACTTC. It specifies CASSPGSSYEQYF.

The V and J genes are TRBV7-2 and TRBJ2-7, with D perhaps TRBD1 (5 bases). From germline, CDR1 is SGHTA and CDR2 FQGNSA. This CDR3 contains 15 residues. Trimming removed 2 bases from V and 3 bases from J, with 14 bases in between. The DNA of the CDR3 is TGTGCCAGCAGCTTAATCAGGGCCCAAATCTACGAGCAGTACTTC. It codes for CASSLIRAQIYEQYF.

A word on this clone: The germline gene is not matched at one end of the junction; a read error may be the cause. The chain employs TRBV2 and TRBJ2-1; 7 nucleotides line up with TRBD1. Germline V lookup: CDR1 SNHLY, CDR2 FYNNEI. This CDR3 region has 14 residues. The CDR3 is CASGERGRDNEQFF. CDR3 DNA sequence: TGTGCCAGCGGTGAGAGGGGGCGGGACAATGAGCAGTTCTTC.

The chain couples TRBV6-5 to TRBJ2-7, with 10 bases matching TRBD1. Losses at the gene ends were 7 bases for V and 4 bases for J; bases not matched to a gene: 7. CDR3 length: 14 amino acids. Germline CDR1 and CDR2: MNHEY and SVGAGI. The CDR3 DNA reads as TGTGCCAGCACTTCCGACAGGGGGCGATACGAGCAGTACTTC. Protein sequence: CASTSDRGRYEQYF.

This clone was recorded once. This rearrangement joins TRBV28 to TRBJ1-1; D gene ambiguous. Between the trimmed V and J ends, which lost 8 bases and 0 bases, there was a span of 22 bases. CDR1 MDHEN and CDR2 SYDVKM come from the germline V gene. The CDR3 has 17 amino acids. This CDR3 reads CASGRRRLAGMNTEAFF. Here the CDR3 DNA reads TGTGCCAGCGGGAGACGCCGCCTAGCTGGCATGAACACTGAAGCTTTCTTT.

V gene TRBV5-1 combines with J gene TRBJ2-1, with 8 bases aligning to TRBD2. The CDR3 runs to 15 residues. With 0 bases clipped from V and 4 bases from J, the junction kept 3 bases outside the gene matches. Germline-derived CDR1 and CDR2 are SGHRS and YFSETQ. The CDR3 DNA follows: TGCGCCAGCAGCTTGGAGACTAGCGTGTACAATGAGCAGTTCTTC. This translates into CASSLETSVYNEQFF.

This chain joins TRBV20-1 and TRBJ1-2; D call uncertain. CDR3 length: 11 residues. The V and J ends lost 3 bases and 7 bases respectively, with 9 bases between them. The V gene's germline CDR1 is DFQATT and CDR2 SNEGSKA (reference sequence). In DNA form, the CDR3 reads TGCAGTGCTAGGCCACGAGCTGGCTACACCTTC. Residues: CSARPRAGYTF.

The rearrangement links TRBV19 to TRBJ2-3; TRBD1 matches at 10 bases. The germline gives CDR1 LNHDA, CDR2 SQIVND (reference sequence). With 10 bases clipped from V and 1 base from J, the junction kept 5 bases outside the gene matches. The CDR3 length is 14 residues. CDR3 region: CATTGTGGTDTQYF. In nucleotides, the CDR3 is TGTGCCACTACCGGGACAGGGGGCACAGATACGCAGTATTTT.

J is TRBJ2-7 and V is TRBV10-1; tentative D call: TRBD2 (6 bases). The CDR3 has 15 amino acids. Trimming cost V 3 bases and J 7 bases, with 19 bases left between them. Germline CDR1 is WNHNN and CDR2 is SYGVQD (reference sequence). In nucleotides, the CDR3 is TGCGCCAGCAGTGAATCGGGGGTCTCTGCAGGGGAGCAGTACTTC. As protein: CASSESGVSAGEQYF.

The J gene is TRBJ2-7, the V gene TRBV7-9; 9 nucleotides agree with TRBD1. The CDR3 totals 15 residues. The germline CDR1 and CDR2 sequences are SEHNR and FQNEAQ (reference sequence). The trim removed 4 bases at V and 3 bases at J, leaving 7 bases unmatched. CDR3: CASSSGQGGFYEQYF. Written as DNA, the CDR3 is TGTGCCAGCAGCTCGGGACAGGGAGGTTTCTACGAGCAGTACTTC.

This chain connects TRBV6-2 or TRBV6-3 to TRBJ2-7; the match to TRBD2 covers 16 bases. After removal of 2 bases from V and 2 bases from J, the junction contained 12 bases not matched to a gene. This CDR3 comprises 20 residues. Looked up from germline, CDR1 is MNHEY and CDR2 is SVGEGT. The CDR3 is CASSYIMEKGTSGRAYEQYF. CDR3 sequence (DNA): TGTGCCAGCAGTTACATCATGGAAAAGGGGACTAGCGGGAGGGCCTACGAGCAGTACTTC.

The rearrangement links TRBV28 to TRBJ1-1; D unclear. CDR3 length equals 10 residues. Trimming stripped 8 bases from V and 4 bases from J, with 5 bases between. The germline gives CDR1 MDHEN, CDR2 SYDVKM. CDR3 bases: TGTGCCAGCTGCGGCACTGAAGCTTTCTTT. Translation: CASCGTEAFF.

V gene TRBV28 combines with J gene TRBJ2-3; 10 bases agree with TRBD2. Germline V gene lookup returns CDR1 MDHEN and CDR2 SYDVKM. The CDR3 contains 16 residues. After removal of 5 bases from V and 5 bases from J, the junction contained 10 bases not matched to a gene. The CDR3 DNA reads TGTGCCAGCAGTCCAATAGCGGGGGGTACGGGAGATACGCAGTATTTT. Its protein is CASSPIAGGTGDTQYF.

The gene calls are TRBV7-8 and TRBJ2-1, with 8 bases identical to TRBD1. J was trimmed by 2 bases and V by 0 bases; bases with no gene match: 0. The germline V gene has CDR1 SGHVS and CDR2 FQNEAQ. This CDR3 comprises 15 residues. The CDR3 loop reads CASSLADRAYNEQFF. The CDR3 DNA sequence: TGTGCCAGCAGCTTAGCGGACAGGGCCTACAATGAGCAGTTCTTC.

This sequence joins TRBV11-3 and TRBJ2-5, with 7 bases matching TRBD2. Germline CDR1 is SGHNT and CDR2 is YENEEA. The CDR3 loop spans 14 amino acids. J lost 1 base, V lost 1 base, and 0 bases had no gene match. The CDR3 loop reads CASSLGGGQETQYF. The CDR3 nucleotides are TGTGCCAGCAGCTTAGGGGGGGGCCAAGAGACCCAGTACTTC.

The chain combines TRBV23-1 with TRBJ1-4, with TRBD1 matching over 9 bases. TRBV23-1 belongs to the ORF category, with a function that is uncertain. This CDR3 spans 17 amino acids. The V segment lost 4 bases and the J segment 2 bases; nucleotides outside the gene matches: 8. The CDR3, as DNA: TGCGCCAGCAGTCCCGGGACAGGGTTCGCTACTAATGAAAAACTGTTTTTT. It codes for CASSPGTGFATNEKLFF.

The chain joins TRBV9 to TRBJ2-3, with 8 positions matching TRBD1. This CDR3 has 15 residues. CDR1 is SGDLS, CDR2 YYNGEE, per germline. V lost 4 bases, J lost 6 bases, and 10 bases stayed unmatched. This CDR3 is CASSPGTGQRDTQYF. Here the CDR3 DNA reads TGTGCCAGCAGCCCCGGGACAGGTCAAAGGGATACGCAGTATTTT.

The V gene is TRBV25-1, the J gene TRBJ1-4; 10 bases line up with TRBD1. Germline V gene lookup returns CDR1 MGHDK and CDR2 SYGVNS. The CDR3 has 17 residues. V was pared by 6 bases and J by 5 bases, with 12 bases of the junction left unmatched. The CDR3 is CASSHPGQGPSNEKLFF. CDR3 coding DNA: TGTGCCAGCAGCCACCCGGGACAGGGGCCCTCCAATGAAAAACTGTTTTTT.

The V and J genes are TRBV30 and TRBJ1-3; D gene unclear. This CDR3 contains 11 residues. The germline V gene encodes CDR1 GTSNPN and CDR2 SVGIG (reference sequence). The CDR3 region has the DNA TGTGCAAGGAGGGCCGGAAACACCATATATTTT. This sequence encodes CARRAGNTIYF.

This clone came up once. This rearrangement joins TRBV27 to TRBJ2-1; possibly TRBD2 for D (6 bases). Germline assignment: CDR1 MNHEY and CDR2 SMNVEV (reference sequence). The CDR3 is 16 amino acids. Trimming removed 3 bases from V and 1 base from J, with 13 bases in between. The CDR3 here is CASSLRVRGSYNEQFF. In DNA form, the CDR3 reads TGTGCCAGCAGTTTGCGGGTGCGGGGTTCCTACAATGAGCAGTTCTTC.

The V call is TRBV7-3, the J call TRBJ1-6, with 10 bases identical to TRBD1. The CDR3 loop spans 15 amino acids. The J segment lost 10 bases and the V segment lost 4 bases, leaving 7 bases of the junction unmatched. Germline-derived CDR1 and CDR2 are SGHTA and FQGTGA. In nucleotides, the CDR3 is TGTGCCAGCAGCTCCGGGACAGGGGTTTGGTCACCCCTCCACTTT. This translates into CASSSGTGVWSPLHF.

The J gene is TRBJ2-1, the V gene TRBV7-3, with a tentative D call TRBD2 (6 bases). This CDR3 has 16 amino acids. V was trimmed by 0 bases and J by 3 bases, leaving 12 bases between them. The germline CDR1 and CDR2 sequences are SGHTA and FQGTGA. This CDR3 reads CASSLTRLGRYNEQFF. The CDR3 DNA sequence: TGTGCCAGCAGCTTAACGAGACTAGGCCGCTACAATGAGCAGTTCTTC.

The CDR3 is CASSLSGTGGYEQYF. The DNA for the CDR3 is TGCGCCAGCAGCCTGTCCGGGACAGGGGGCTACGAGCAGTACTTC. V gene TRBV4-1 combines with J gene TRBJ2-7; 11 bases are a match to TRBD1. After removal of 4 bases from V and 3 bases from J, the junction contained 5 bases not matched to a gene. The CDR3 has 15 amino acids. CDR1 is MGHRA, CDR2 YSYEKL, per germline.